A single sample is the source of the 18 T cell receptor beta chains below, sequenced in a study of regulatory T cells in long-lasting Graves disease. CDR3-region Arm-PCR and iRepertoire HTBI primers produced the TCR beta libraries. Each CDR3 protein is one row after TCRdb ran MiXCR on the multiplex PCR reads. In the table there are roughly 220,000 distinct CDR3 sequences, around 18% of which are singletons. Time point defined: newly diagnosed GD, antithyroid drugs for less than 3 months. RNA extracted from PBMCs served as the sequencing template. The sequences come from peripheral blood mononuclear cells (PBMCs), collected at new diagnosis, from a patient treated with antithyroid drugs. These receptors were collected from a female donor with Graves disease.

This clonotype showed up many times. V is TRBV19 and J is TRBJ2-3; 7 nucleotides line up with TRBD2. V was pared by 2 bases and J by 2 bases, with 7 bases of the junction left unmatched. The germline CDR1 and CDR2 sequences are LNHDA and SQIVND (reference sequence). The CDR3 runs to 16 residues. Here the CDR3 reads CASSISGGSHTDTQYF. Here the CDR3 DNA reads TGTGCCAGTAGTATATCTGGCGGGAGTCACACAGATACGCAGTATTTT.

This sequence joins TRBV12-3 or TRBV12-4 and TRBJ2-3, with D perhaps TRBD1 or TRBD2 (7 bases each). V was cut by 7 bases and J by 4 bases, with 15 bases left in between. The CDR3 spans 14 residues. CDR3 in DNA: TGTGCCAGCAATCAGGGGGGGTCGGCAGATACGCAGTATTTT. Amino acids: CASNQGGSADTQYF.

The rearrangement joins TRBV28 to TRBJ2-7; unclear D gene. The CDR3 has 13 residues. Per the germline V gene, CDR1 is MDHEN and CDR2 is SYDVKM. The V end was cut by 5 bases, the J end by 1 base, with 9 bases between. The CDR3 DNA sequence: TGTGCCAGCAGTATTCCCGGATCCTACGAGCAGTACTTC. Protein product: CASSIPGSYEQYF.

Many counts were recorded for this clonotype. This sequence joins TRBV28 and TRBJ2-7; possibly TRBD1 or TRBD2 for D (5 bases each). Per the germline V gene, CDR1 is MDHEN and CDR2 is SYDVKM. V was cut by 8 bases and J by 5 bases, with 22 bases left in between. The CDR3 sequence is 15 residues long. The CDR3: CASPPETGTVDEQYF. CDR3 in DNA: TGTGCCAGCCCCCCAGAGACCGGGACGGTAGACGAGCAGTACTTC.

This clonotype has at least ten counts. The CDR3 nucleotides read TGTGCCAGCTCACCAGACAGGTCCCTGCAGTACTTC. The encoded protein is CASSPDRSLQYF. The gene calls are TRBV18 and TRBJ2-7, with D tentatively TRBD1 (6 bases). The V gene's germline CDR1 is KGHSH and CDR2 LQKENI. This CDR3 has 12 residues. Trimming took 2 bases from V and 9 from J, leaving 11 bases between them.

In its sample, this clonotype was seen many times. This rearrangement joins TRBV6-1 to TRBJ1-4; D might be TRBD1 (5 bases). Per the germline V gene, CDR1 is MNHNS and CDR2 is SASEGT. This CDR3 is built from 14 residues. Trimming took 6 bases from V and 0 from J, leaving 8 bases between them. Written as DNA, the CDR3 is TGTGCCAGCAGGGACATTGCAACTAATGAAAAACTGTTTTTT. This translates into CASRDIATNEKLFF.

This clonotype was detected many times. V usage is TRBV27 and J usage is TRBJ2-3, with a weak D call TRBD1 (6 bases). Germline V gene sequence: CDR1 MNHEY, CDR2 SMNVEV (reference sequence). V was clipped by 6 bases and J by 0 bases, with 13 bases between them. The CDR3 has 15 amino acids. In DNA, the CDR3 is TGTGCCAGCAGAAGGGACAACCCTAGCACAGATACGCAGTATTTT. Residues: CASRRDNPSTDTQYF.

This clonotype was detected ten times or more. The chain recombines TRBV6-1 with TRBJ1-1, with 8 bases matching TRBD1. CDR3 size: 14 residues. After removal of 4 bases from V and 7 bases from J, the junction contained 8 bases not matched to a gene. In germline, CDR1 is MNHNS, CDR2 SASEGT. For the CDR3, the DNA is TGTGCCAGCAGTGGCCCGACAGGGGTCGATGAAGCTTTCTTT. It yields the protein CASSGPTGVDEAFF.

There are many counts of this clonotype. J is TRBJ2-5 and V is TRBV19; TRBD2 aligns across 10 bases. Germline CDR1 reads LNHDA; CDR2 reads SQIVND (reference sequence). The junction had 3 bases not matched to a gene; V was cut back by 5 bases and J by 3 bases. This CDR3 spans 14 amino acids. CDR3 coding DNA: TGTGCCAGTAGTTTCAGCGGGAGGGAAGAGACCCAGTACTTC. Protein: CASSFSGREETQYF. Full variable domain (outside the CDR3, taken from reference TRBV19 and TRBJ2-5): DGGITQSPKYLFRKEGQNVTLSCEQNLNHDAMYWYRQDPGQGLRLIYYSQIVNDFQKGDIAEGYSVSREKKESFPLTVTSAQKNPTAFYLCASSFSGREETQYFGPGTRLLVL.

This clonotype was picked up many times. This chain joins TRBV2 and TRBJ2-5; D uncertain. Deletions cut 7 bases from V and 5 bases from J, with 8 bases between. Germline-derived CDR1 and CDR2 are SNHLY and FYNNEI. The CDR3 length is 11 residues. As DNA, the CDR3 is TGTGCCAGCAAGAAGGAGGAGACCCAGTACTTC. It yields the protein CASKKEETQYF.

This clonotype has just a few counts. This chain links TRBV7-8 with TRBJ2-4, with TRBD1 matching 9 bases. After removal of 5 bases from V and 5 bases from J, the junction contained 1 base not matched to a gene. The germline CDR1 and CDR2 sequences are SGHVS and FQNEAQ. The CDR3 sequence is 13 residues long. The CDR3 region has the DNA TGTGCCAGCAGCCGGGACAGGGAAAACATTCAGTACTTC. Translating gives CASSRDRENIQYF.

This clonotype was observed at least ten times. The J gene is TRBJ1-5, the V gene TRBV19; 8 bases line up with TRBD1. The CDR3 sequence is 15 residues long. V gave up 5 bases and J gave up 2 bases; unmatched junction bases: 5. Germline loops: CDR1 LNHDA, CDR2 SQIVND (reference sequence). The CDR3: CASSETGVGNQPQHF. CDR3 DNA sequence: TGTGCCAGTAGTGAGACAGGGGTAGGCAATCAGCCCCAGCATTTT.

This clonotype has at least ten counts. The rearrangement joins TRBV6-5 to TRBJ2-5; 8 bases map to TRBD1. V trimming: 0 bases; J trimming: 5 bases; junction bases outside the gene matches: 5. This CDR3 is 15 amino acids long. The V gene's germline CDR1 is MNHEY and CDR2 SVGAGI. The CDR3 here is CASSYSGRGRETQYF. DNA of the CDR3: TGTGCCAGCAGTTACTCCGGCAGGGGGCGGGAGACCCAGTACTTC.

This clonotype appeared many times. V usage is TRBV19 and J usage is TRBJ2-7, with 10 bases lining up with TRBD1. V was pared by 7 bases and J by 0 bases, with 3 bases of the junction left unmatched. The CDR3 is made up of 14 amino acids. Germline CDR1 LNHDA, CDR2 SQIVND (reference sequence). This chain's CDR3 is CASKGQGDSYEQYF. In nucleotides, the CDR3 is TGTGCCAGTAAAGGACAGGGGGACTCCTACGAGCAGTACTTC.

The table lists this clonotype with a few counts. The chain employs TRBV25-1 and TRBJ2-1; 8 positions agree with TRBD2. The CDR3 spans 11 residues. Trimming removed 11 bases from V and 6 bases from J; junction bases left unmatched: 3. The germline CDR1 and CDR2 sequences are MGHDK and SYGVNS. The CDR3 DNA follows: TGTGCCGGCGGGACTAGCAATGAGCAGTTCTTC. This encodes CAGGTSNEQFF.

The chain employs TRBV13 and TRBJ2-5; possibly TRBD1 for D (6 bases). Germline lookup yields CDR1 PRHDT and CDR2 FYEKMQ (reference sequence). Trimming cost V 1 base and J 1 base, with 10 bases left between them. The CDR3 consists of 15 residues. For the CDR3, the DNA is TGTGCCAGCAGCTTAGCGCCAGGGGCCCAAGAGACCCAGTACTTC. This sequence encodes CASSLAPGAQETQYF.

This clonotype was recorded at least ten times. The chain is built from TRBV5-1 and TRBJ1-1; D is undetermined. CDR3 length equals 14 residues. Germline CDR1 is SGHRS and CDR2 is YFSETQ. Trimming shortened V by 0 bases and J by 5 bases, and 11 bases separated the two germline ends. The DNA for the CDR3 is TGCGCCAGCAGCTTGGAGGCAGTGGGGACTGAAGCTTTCTTT. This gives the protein CASSLEAVGTEAFF.

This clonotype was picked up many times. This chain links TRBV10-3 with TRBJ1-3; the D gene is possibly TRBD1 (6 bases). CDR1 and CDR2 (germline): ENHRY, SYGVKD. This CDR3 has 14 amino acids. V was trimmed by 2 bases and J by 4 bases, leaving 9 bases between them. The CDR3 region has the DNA TGTGCCATCAGTGAGGAAGGGGGGGGAAACACCATATATTTT. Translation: CAISEEGGGNTIYF.